The clone carrying this T cell receptor (beta chain) was seen more than once but under ten times. Profiling relied on immunoSEQ multiplex PCR, and the TCRdb table lists in-frame clones only, not all of them. The repertoire consists of almost 750,000 clones, with over 55% occurring once and the leading ten covering roughly 1.8%. The source of the sample is a study of shared clonotypes between healthy human individuals. CDR1 and CDR2 from the germline V gene are PRHDT and FYEKMQ (reference sequence). The CDR3 totals 15 residues. The TCR sequence derives from a woman under 40 in good health. The chain employs TRBV13 and TRBJ2-5, with TRBD2 as a possible D gene (6 bases). The DNA end lines up better with TRBJ2-7; the J call may be wrong. Sample: memory CD4+ T cells sorted from blood. Documented subset: CD45RA-negative fraction. CDR3 residues: CASSLEGGGTYEQYF. In DNA form, the CDR3 reads TGTGCCAGCAGCTTAGAAGGCGGAGGGACCTACGAGCAGTACTTC.